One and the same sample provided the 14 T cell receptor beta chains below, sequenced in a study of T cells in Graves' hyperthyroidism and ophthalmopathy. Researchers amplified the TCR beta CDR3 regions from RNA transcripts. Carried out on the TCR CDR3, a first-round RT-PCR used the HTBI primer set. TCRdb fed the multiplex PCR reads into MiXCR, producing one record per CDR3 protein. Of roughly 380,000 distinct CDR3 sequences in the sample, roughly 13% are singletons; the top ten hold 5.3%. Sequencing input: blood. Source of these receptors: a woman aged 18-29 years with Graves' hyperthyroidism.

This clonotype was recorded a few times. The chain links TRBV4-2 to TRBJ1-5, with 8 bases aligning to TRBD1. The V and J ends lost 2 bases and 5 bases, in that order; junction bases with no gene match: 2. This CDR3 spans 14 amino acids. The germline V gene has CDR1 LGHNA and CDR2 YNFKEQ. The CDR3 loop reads CASSQQGADQPQHF. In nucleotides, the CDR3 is TGTGCCAGCAGCCAACAGGGGGCGGATCAGCCCCAGCATTTT.

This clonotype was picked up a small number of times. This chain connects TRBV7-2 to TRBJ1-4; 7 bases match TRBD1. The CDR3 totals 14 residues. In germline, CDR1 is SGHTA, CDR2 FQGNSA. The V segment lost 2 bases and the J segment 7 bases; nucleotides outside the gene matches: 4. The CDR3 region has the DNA TGTGCCAGCAGCTTAAGAAACAGGGGTGAAAAACTGTTTTTT. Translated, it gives CASSLRNRGEKLFF.

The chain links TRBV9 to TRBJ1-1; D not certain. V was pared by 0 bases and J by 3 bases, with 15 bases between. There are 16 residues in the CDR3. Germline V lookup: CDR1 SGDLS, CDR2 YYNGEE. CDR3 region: CASSVGLGLRDTEAFF. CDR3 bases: TGTGCCAGCAGCGTAGGTTTAGGGCTGAGGGACACTGAAGCTTTCTTT.

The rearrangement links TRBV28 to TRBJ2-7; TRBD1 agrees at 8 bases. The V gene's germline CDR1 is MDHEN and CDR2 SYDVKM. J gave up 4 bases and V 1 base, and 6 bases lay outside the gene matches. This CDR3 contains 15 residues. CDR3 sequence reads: CASSLYFGQGYEQYF. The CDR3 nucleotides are TGTGCCAGCAGTTTATACTTTGGACAGGGATACGAGCAGTACTTC.

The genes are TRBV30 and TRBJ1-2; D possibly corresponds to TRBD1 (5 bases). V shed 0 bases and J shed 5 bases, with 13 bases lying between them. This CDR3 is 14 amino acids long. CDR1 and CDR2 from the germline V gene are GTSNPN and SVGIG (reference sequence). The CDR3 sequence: CAWSVLGPKYGYTF. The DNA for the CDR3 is TGTGCCTGGAGTGTTCTGGGACCGAAGTATGGCTACACCTTC.

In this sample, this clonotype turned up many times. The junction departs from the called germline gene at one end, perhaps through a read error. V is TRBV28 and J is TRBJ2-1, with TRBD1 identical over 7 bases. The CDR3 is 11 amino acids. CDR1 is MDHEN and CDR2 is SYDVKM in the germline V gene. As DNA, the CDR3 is TGTGCCAGCAGTTCCGGGACAGAGCATTTCTTC. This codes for CASSSGTEHFF.

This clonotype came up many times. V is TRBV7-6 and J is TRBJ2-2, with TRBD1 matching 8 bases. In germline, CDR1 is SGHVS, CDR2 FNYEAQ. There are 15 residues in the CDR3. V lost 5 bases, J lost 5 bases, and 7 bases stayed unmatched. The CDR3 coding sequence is TGTGCCAGCAGCCCCCGGACAGGGCAAACCGGGGAGCTGTTTTTT. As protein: CASSPRTGQTGELFF.

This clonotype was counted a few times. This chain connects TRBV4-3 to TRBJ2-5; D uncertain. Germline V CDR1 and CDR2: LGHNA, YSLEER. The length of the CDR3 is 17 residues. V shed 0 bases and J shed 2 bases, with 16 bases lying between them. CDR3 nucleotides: TGCGCCAGCAGCCAAGATTGGCGTCGGACCCTACAAGAGACCCAGTACTTC. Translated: CASSQDWRRTLQETQYF.

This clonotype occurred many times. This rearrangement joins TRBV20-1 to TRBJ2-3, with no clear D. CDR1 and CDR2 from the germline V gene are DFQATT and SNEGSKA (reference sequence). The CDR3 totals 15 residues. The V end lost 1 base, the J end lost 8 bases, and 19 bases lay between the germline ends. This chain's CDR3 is CSARGQDPNEATQYF. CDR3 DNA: TGCAGTGCTAGAGGGCAGGACCCGAACGAGGCTACGCAGTATTTT.

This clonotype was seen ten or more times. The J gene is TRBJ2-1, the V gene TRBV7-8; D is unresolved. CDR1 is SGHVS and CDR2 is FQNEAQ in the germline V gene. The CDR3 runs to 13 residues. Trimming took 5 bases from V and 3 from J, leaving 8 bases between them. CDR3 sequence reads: CASSPRVYNEQFF. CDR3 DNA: TGTGCCAGCAGCCCCAGAGTCTACAATGAGCAGTTCTTC. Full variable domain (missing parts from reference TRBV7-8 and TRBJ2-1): GAGVSQSPRYKVAKRGQDVALRCDPISGHVSLFWYQQALGQGPEFLTYFQNEAQLDKSGLPSDRFFAERPEGSVSTLKIQRTQQEDSAVYLCASSPRVYNEQFFGPGTRLTVL.

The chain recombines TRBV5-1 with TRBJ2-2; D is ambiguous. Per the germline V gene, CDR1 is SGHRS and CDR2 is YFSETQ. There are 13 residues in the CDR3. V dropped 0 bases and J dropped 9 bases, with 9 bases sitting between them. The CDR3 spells CASSLDGGRELFF. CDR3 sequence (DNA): TGCGCCAGCAGCTTGGACGGTGGCCGGGAGCTGTTTTTT.

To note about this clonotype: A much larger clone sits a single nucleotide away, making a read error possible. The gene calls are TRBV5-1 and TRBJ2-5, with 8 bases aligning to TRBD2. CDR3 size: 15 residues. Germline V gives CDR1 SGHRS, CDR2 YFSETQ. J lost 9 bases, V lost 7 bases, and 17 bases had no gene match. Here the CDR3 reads CASAQSGRSGEAQYF. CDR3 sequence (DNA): TGCGCCAGCGCCCAGAGCGGGAGATCTGGGGAGGCCCAGTACTTC.

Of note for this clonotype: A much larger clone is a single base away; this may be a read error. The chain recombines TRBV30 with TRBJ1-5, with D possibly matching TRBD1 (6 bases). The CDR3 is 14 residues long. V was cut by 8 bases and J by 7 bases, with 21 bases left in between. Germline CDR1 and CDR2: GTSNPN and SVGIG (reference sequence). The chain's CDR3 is CASGVQGVNQPQHF. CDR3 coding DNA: TGTGCCAGCGGGGTACAGGGTGTGAACCAGCCCCAGCATTTT.

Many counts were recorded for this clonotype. The CDR3 loop is CASSFAGGGSGELFF. The CDR3 region has the DNA TGTGCCAGCAGTTTCGCCGGGGGCGGTTCCGGGGAGCTGTTTTTT. The genes are TRBV28 and TRBJ2-2; either TRBD1 or TRBD2 may fit D (6 bases each). CDR1 and CDR2 (germline): MDHEN, SYDVKM. Trimming removed 3 bases from V and 6 bases from J, with 14 bases in between. This CDR3 has 15 residues.